Below are 8 T cell receptor beta chains sequenced from a single sample in a study of T-cell memory formation after mild COVID-19. TCRdb re-derived calls from the 5' RACE reads in MiXCR, one entry per CDR3 protein. The repertoire consists of approximately 300,000 distinct CDR3 sequences, with about 15% occurring once and the leading ten covering about a fifth. Sample: PBMCs or a T cell subset sorted from them (not recorded which). The source is a man between 18 and 35 years old who had mild COVID-19 (a few samples of this study predate the infection). Cell type and time point are not known.

The CDR3 sequence: CSAAPGQGHHEQYF. Written as DNA, the CDR3 is TGCAGTGCTGCTCCGGGACAGGGACACCACGAGCAGTACTTC. The V and J genes are TRBV20-1 and TRBJ2-7; 9 bases align to TRBD1. Germline values: CDR1 DFQATT, CDR2 SNEGSKA (reference sequence). With V trimmed by 5 bases and J by 5 bases, 10 bases remained unmatched. The CDR3 sequence is 14 residues long.

This clonotype was detected a few times. The V and J genes are TRBV6-5 and TRBJ2-5, with D maybe TRBD1 (6 bases). Germline values: CDR1 MNHEY, CDR2 SVGAGI. V was pared by 2 bases and J by 9 bases, with 22 bases between. This CDR3 comprises 16 residues. In nucleotides, the CDR3 is TGTGCCAGCAGTTACAGCGTACAGGGACGTCCTTTGGCCCAGTACTTC. Protein product: CASSYSVQGRPLAQYF.

The sample holds many counts of this clonotype. The rearrangement joins TRBV24-1 to TRBJ2-1; 11 positions agree with TRBD2. V dropped 4 bases and J dropped 9; count of bases not matched to a gene: 7. The CDR3 loop spans 15 amino acids. Germline V gene lookup returns CDR1 KGHDR and CDR2 SFDVKD. The CDR3 DNA reads TGTGCCACCAGTGAATCTAGCGGGGGGCCGATTGAGCAGTTCTTC. It encodes CATSESSGGPIEQFF.

The rearrangement joins TRBV5-5 to TRBJ1-2; 8 nucleotides align to TRBD1. The ends lost 1 base at V and 6 bases at J; junction bases unmatched: 2. The CDR3 has 13 residues. The V gene's germline CDR1 is SGHKS and CDR2 YYEKEE (reference sequence). As DNA, the CDR3 is TGTGCCAGCAGCTTGCAGGGGGCGGATGGCTACACCTTC. Protein product: CASSLQGADGYTF. Full variable domain (missing parts from reference TRBV5-5 and TRBJ1-2): DAGVTQSPTHLIKTRGQQVTLRCSPISGHKSVSWYQQVLGQGPQFIFQYYEKEERGRGNFPDRFSARQFPNYSSELNVNALLLGDSALYLCASSLQGADGYTFGSGTRLTVV.

This clonotype has a count of ten or more. This sequence joins TRBV5-1 and TRBJ1-1; weak D call: TRBD1 (5 bases). There are 13 residues in the CDR3. CDR1 and CDR2 from the germline V gene are SGHRS and YFSETQ. The ends were cut back, 4 bases at V and 3 bases at J, with 10 bases in the middle. The CDR3 spells CASSPGGYTEAFF. The CDR3 DNA reads as TGCGCCAGCAGCCCCGGGGGTTACACTGAAGCTTTCTTT.

This clonotype has ten or more counts. The chain recombines TRBV6-5 with TRBJ2-7; D tentatively fits TRBD1 or TRBD2 (6 bases each). Trimming cost V 1 base and J 2 bases, with 18 bases left between them. The CDR3 runs 17 residues. Germline CDR1 reads MNHEY; CDR2 reads SVGAGI. The CDR3 protein is CASSYLGPTGAPYEQYF. CDR3 nucleotide sequence: TGTGCCAGCAGTTACTTGGGGCCGACGGGGGCACCCTACGAGCAGTACTTC.

This clonotype was detected a few times. V is TRBV18 and J is TRBJ1-2; D is unresolved. Germline V gene sequence: CDR1 KGHSH, CDR2 LQKENI. The CDR3 runs to 14 residues. Trimming left V 1 base short and J 3 bases short, with 9 bases between. This CDR3 is CASSPRGGDYGYTF. The CDR3 DNA sequence: TGTGCCAGCTCACCACGGGGAGGTGACTATGGCTACACCTTC.

The table lists this clonotype with a few counts. The chain is built from TRBV6-2 or TRBV6-3 and TRBJ2-2; a weak D match, TRBD2 (5 bases). The CDR3 length is 14 residues. The germline CDR1 and CDR2 sequences are MNHEY and SVGEGT. V lost 7 bases and J lost 0, with 9 bases in between. The CDR3 spells CASTGYANTGELFF. The CDR3 DNA sequence: TGTGCCAGCACGGGATACGCGAACACCGGGGAGCTGTTTTTT.